The following is a T cell receptor (beta chain) sequence with its context. Its antigen is unidentified. This specimen belongs to a study of T-cell reconstitution after alpha-beta-depleted transplantation in children. Study-wide results and caveats: Among T cells one year after transplant, newly produced cells accounted for most counts and diversity. Two months or so post-transplant, alpha-beta T cells reportedly derived from several hundred expanded graft clones.

Unique molecular identifiers tagged the TCRbeta library. In TCRdb, the PCR reads were re-called with MiXCR into one record per CDR3 protein. The sample lists hundreds of thousands of distinct CDR3 sequences, 7% to 9% occurring once. This CDR3 region has 16 residues. Germline CDR1 DFQATT, CDR2 SNEGSKA (reference sequence). V was trimmed by 5 bases and J by 0 bases, leaving 16 bases between them. The TCR was taken from a male patient aged 2 to 9 who had a stem cell transplant for acute myeloid leukemia, so the T cells may come from the graft donor. The chain recombines TRBV20-1 with TRBJ2-2; D is ambiguous. The sample was PBMCs, mostly from graft donor cells, taken 360 days after TCRalphabeta/CD19-depleted stem cell transplant. CDR3 sequence (DNA): TGCAGTGCTGTTAAGTTGGACGCCGCGAACACCGGGGAGCTGTTTTTT. It translates to CSAVKLDAANTGELFF.